Following are 6 T cell receptor beta chains from one sample sequenced in a study of blood T cell repertoires in COVID-19. Assay: immunoSEQ multiplex PCR; the TCRdb copy retains only in-frame clones and omits some. The table lists about 82,000 clones, more than 70% of them singletons. The source material was peripheral blood. Every receptor here comes from a woman in her sixties or seventies with acute or convalescent COVID-19.

The J gene is TRBJ1-2, the V gene TRBV14; D gene uncertain. Trimming took 4 bases from V and 6 from J, leaving 15 bases between them. The CDR3 extends over 14 amino acids. Germline-derived CDR1 and CDR2 are SGHDN and FVKESK. CDR3 sequence: CASSLPGLWDGYTF. CDR3 DNA sequence: TGTGCCAGCAGCCTACCGGGTCTATGGGATGGCTACACCTTC.

The chain is built from TRBV5-1 and TRBJ1-1; unclear D gene. Deletions cut 3 bases from V and 3 bases from J, with 15 bases between. Germline CDR1 reads SGHRS; CDR2 reads YFSETQ. The CDR3 runs 15 residues. CDR3 DNA sequence: TGCGCCAGCAGCTCTCTAACCCGATCGGACACTGAAGCTTTCTTT. Translated: CASSSLTRSDTEAFF. Drawing the rest from reference TRBV5-1 and TRBJ1-1, the complete variable domain is KAGVTQTPRYLIKTRGQQVTLSCSPISGHRSVSWYQQTPGQGLQFLFEYFSETQRNKGNFPGRFSGRQFSNSRSEMNVSTLELGDSALYLCASSSLTRSDTEAFFGQGTRLTVV.

This sequence joins TRBV7-9 and TRBJ2-3; possible D gene TRBD1, 7 bases. The CDR3 extends over 17 amino acids. From germline, CDR1 is SEHNR and CDR2 FQNEAQ (reference sequence). V lost 5 bases, J lost 0 bases, and 18 bases lay in between. The CDR3 DNA is TGTGCCAGCAGCGGACAGGTGATAGCGGTTAGCACAGATACGCAGTATTTT. It specifies CASSGQVIAVSTDTQYF. The full variable domain, completed using reference TRBV7-9 and TRBJ2-3, is DTGVSQNPRHKITKRGQNVTFRCDPISEHNRLYWYRQTLGQGPEFLTYFQNEAQLEKSRLLSDRFSAERPKGSFSTLEIQRTEQGDSAMYLCASSGQVIAVSTDTQYFGPGTRLTVL.

This chain joins TRBV12-3 or TRBV12-4 and TRBJ1-6; D is unclear. V lost 5 bases and J 7 bases, leaving 9 bases between the germline ends. The CDR3 covers 13 residues. The CDR3 nucleotides read TGTGCCAGCAGTCCCCGGGAGAATTCACCCCTCCACTTT. The encoded protein is CASSPRENSPLHF.

This chain connects TRBV25-1 to TRBJ1-1, with D possibly TRBD1 on 5 matching bases. The CDR3 contains 12 residues. From germline, CDR1 is MGHDK and CDR2 SYGVNS. V gave up 6 bases and J gave up 10 bases, with 15 bases separating them. The CDR3 reads CASREGLSRAFF. CDR3 coding DNA: TGTGCCAGCAGGGAGGGGCTGAGCAGAGCTTTCTTT.

V usage is TRBV19 and J usage is TRBJ1-1; D is perhaps TRBD1 (5 bases). Deletions cut 6 bases from V and 11 bases from J, with 19 bases between. Germline CDR1 reads LNHDA; CDR2 reads SQIVND (reference sequence). The CDR3 has 13 residues. The CDR3 DNA follows: TGTGCCAGTAGAGTCAGTCTCTCAAAGGGGGCTTTCTTT. Amino acid sequence: CASRVSLSKGAFF.